What follows describes a single T cell receptor (beta chain). Its antigen is as yet unknown. This CDR3 region has 13 residues. Germline CDR1 reads SGHRS; CDR2 reads YFSETQ. The V and J ends lost 5 bases and 3 bases respectively, with 12 bases between them. Sequencing libraries made from TCR beta cDNA carried unique molecular identifiers. Input of about 0.95 to 10 million T cells yielded a few hundred thousand cDNA molecules. TCRdb recomputed calls from the PCR reads with MiXCR, one row per CDR3 protein. In the table there are some 240,000 distinct CDR3 sequences, 36% of which are singletons. This entry is derived from a study of post-analysis software for immune sequencing data. Overall study context: The disease courses spanned relapsing-remitting, secondary progressive and progressive-relapsing forms of multiple sclerosis. Overall study findings and caveats: The five TRBV segments detected at higher frequency in patients than in controls included TRBV5-6, TRBV5-1 and TRBV20-1. The normalized Chao1 diversity of multiple sclerosis patients was significantly lower than that of controls.

Sample: blood. V usage is TRBV5-1 and J usage is TRBJ2-7; possibly TRBD2 for D (6 bases). The clonotype comes from a girl aged 10-17 years with multiple sclerosis. CDR3 amino acids: CASRVGGDYEQYF. CDR3 nucleotides: TGCGCCAGCAGGGTCGGCGGGGACTACGAGCAGTACTTC.